This TCR beta chain was captured by sequencing in a study of blood T cell repertoires in COVID-19. Study-level information: Acute and convalescent COVID-19 samples came from the United States, Italy and Spain. The cDNA or gDNA used as material had been derived from T cells, B-cell-depleted T cells, or PBMCs.

As originally analysed: Estimates of nucleated cell counts were drawn from the amplification of reference gene primers. The method was immunoSEQ multiplex PCR; TCRdb's version includes in-frame clones alone and lacks a portion of them. The DNA gave D and trimming, while V, J and clone size come from that table. The table has approximately 150,000 clones, around 84% seen once. Input material: peripheral blood. This TCR derives from an elderly woman with acute or convalescent COVID-19.

The CDR3 here is CASSQGQGNTGELFF. The CDR3 DNA follows: TGTGCCAGCAGCCAAGGACAGGGGAACACCGGGGAGCTGTTTTTT. The chain employs TRBV4-2 and TRBJ2-2; TRBD1 matches 7 bases. The CDR3 runs 15 residues. The ends lost 1 base at V and 1 base at J; junction bases unmatched: 0. Germline CDR1 LGHNA, CDR2 YNFKEQ.